These 21 T cell receptor beta chains were all obtained from the same sample, sequenced in a study of cytomegalovirus exposure and HLA in healthy donors. The PCR used 60 Vbeta and 13 Jbeta primers. The protocol was immunoSEQ multiplex PCR, while the TCRdb copy is restricted to in-frame clones and leaves out a portion. The sample comprises around 120,000 clones, over 70% of which are singletons, and 1.5% to 2% rests with the top ten. The sequencing sample was made of PBMCs. The receptors were gathered from a woman between 18 and 30 years old in good health and CMV-seronegative.

This rearrangement joins TRBV2 to TRBJ2-6, with 7 positions matching TRBD1. Per germline, CDR1 SNHLY and CDR2 FYNNEI. V gave up 7 bases and J gave up 2 bases; unmatched junction bases: 8. CDR3 size: 16 residues. CDR3 in DNA: TGTGCCAGCAACCGACAGGGCCTGGCTGGGGCCAACGTCCTGACTTTC. It specifies CASNRQGLAGANVLTF.

This clone was recorded a few times. The chain combines TRBV2 with TRBJ2-5, with TRBD1 as a possible D gene (6 bases). With 6 bases removed from V and 3 bases from J, the gap between germline ends came to 11 bases. The germline CDR1 and CDR2 sequences are SNHLY and FYNNEI. This CDR3 has 13 residues. CDR3 in amino acids: CASSFGQKETQYF. The CDR3 DNA follows: TGTGCCAGCAGCTTCGGACAGAAAGAGACCCAGTACTTC.

The chain is built from TRBV15 and TRBJ1-5, with TRBD1 identical over 7 bases. The CDR3 totals 18 residues. Unmatched junction bases numbered 13, after V lost 1 base and J lost 4 bases. Germline CDR1 and CDR2: LNHNV and YYDKDF (reference sequence). The CDR3 spells CATSRGLLRQGLNQPQHF. The CDR3 nucleotides read TGTGCCACCAGCAGAGGTCTACTTCGACAGGGTCTTAATCAGCCCCAGCATTTT.

This chain joins TRBV28 and TRBJ1-1; D call uncertain. This CDR3 is 16 amino acids long. V shed 4 bases and J shed 3 bases, with 18 bases lying between them. In germline, CDR1 is MDHEN, CDR2 SYDVKM. CDR3 region: CASSSNSFGGYTEAFF. In DNA form, the CDR3 reads TGTGCCAGCAGTTCGAACTCTTTTGGAGGGTACACTGAAGCTTTCTTT.

This chain connects TRBV7-8 to TRBJ2-2; a weak D match, TRBD2 (7 bases). The V end was cut by 5 bases, the J end by 5 bases, with 15 bases between. Germline-derived CDR1 and CDR2 are SGHVS and FQNEAQ. This CDR3 contains 15 residues. CDR3 nucleotides: TGTGCCAGCAGCCCTGGAGGGGGGGAAACCGGGGAGCTGTTTTTT. Translated, it gives CASSPGGGETGELFF.

The V call is TRBV30, the J call TRBJ2-3; a possible D gene is TRBD2 (5 bases). Germline-derived CDR1 and CDR2 are GTSNPN and SVGIG (reference sequence). Trimming stripped 4 bases from V and 0 bases from J, with 17 bases between. The CDR3 runs 16 residues. CDR3 sequence: CAWTDYSNPSTDTQYF. In nucleotides, the CDR3 is TGTGCCTGGACCGACTACAGCAACCCTAGCACAGATACGCAGTATTTT.

CDR3 DNA sequence: TGTGCCAGCAGTTTTACGGGGAACACTGAAGCTTTCTTT. It encodes CASSFTGNTEAFF. The genes are TRBV28 and TRBJ1-1; D gene unclear. CDR3 length: 13 amino acids. Per germline, CDR1 MDHEN and CDR2 SYDVKM. Trimming stripped 3 bases from V and 1 base from J, with 6 bases between. Based on the CDR3 plus reference TRBV28 and TRBJ1-1, the full variable domain is DVKVTQSSRYLVKRTGEKVFLECVQDMDHENMFWYRQDPGLGLRLIYFSYDVKMKEKGDIPEGYSVSREKKERFSLILESASTNQTSMYLCASSFTGNTEAFFGQGTRLTVV.

In this sample, this clone turned up a few times. V usage is TRBV19 and J usage is TRBJ2-7, with 9 bases identical to TRBD2. The CDR3 length is 14 residues. V trimming: 3 bases; J trimming: 2 bases; junction bases outside the gene matches: 2. Germline V gives CDR1 LNHDA, CDR2 SQIVND (reference sequence). This chain's CDR3 is CASSIVAGAYEQYF. CDR3 DNA sequence: TGTGCCAGTAGTATCGTAGCGGGGGCCTACGAGCAGTACTTC. The full variable domain, in which reference TRBV19 and TRBJ2-7 provide the parts outside the CDR3, is DGGITQSPKYLFRKEGQNVTLSCEQNLNHDAMYWYRQDPGQGLRLIYYSQIVNDFQKGDIAEGYSVSREKKESFPLTVTSAQKNPTAFYLCASSIVAGAYEQYFGPGTRLTVT.

The chain couples TRBV29-1 to TRBJ2-3; D uncertain. CDR1 is SQVTM, CDR2 ANQGSEA, per germline. Trimming pared 5 bases from V and 2 bases from J, leaving 14 bases between. This CDR3 comprises 14 residues. CDR3 sequence reads: CSVPRVHNTDTQYF. The CDR3 DNA reads as TGCAGCGTTCCACGGGTCCATAACACAGATACGCAGTATTTT.

The J gene is TRBJ2-7, the V gene TRBV29-1, with 8 bases fitting TRBD2. Germline CDR1 is SQVTM and CDR2 is ANQGSEA. V shed 7 bases and J 4 bases; nucleotides not matched to a gene: 9. This CDR3 is 13 amino acids long. Here the CDR3 reads CSASRPSGYEQYF. CDR3 sequence (DNA): TGCAGCGCCTCAAGACCTAGCGGGTACGAGCAGTACTTC.

The genes are TRBV7-2 and TRBJ1-2; 7 bases map to TRBD1. This CDR3 contains 14 residues. The J segment lost 0 bases and the V segment lost 6 bases, leaving 4 bases of the junction unmatched. Germline V gene sequence: CDR1 SGHTA, CDR2 FQGNSA. Written as DNA, the CDR3 is TGTGCCAGCAGGAGGGACAGAGCTAACTATGGCTACACCTTC. The encoded protein is CASRRDRANYGYTF.

The CDR3 loop is CASSLKDFSYNEQFF. CDR3 DNA: TGTGCCAGCAGCCTTAAGGACTTCTCCTACAATGAGCAGTTCTTC. V usage is TRBV13 and J usage is TRBJ2-1, with D possibly matching TRBD2 (5 bases). Germline CDR1 and CDR2: PRHDT and FYEKMQ (reference sequence). Trimming stripped 5 bases from V and 0 bases from J, with 11 bases between. The CDR3 is 15 residues long.

The rearrangement uses TRBV6-5 and TRBJ2-5, with a possible D match to TRBD2 (6 bases). The ends were cut back, 0 bases at V and 1 base at J, with 9 bases in the middle. CDR1 and CDR2 from the germline V gene are MNHEY and SVGAGI. There are 15 residues in the CDR3. The CDR3 spells CASSYSLAIQETQYF. CDR3 nucleotide sequence: TGTGCCAGCAGTTACTCACTAGCAATCCAAGAGACCCAGTACTTC.

The rearrangement links TRBV15 to TRBJ2-5; 7 nucleotides agree with TRBD1. The V and J ends lost 9 bases and 1 base, in that order; junction bases with no gene match: 5. CDR1 LNHNV and CDR2 YYDKDF come from the germline V gene (reference sequence). The CDR3 spans 13 residues. CDR3: CATNRGSQETQYF. CDR3 sequence (DNA): TGTGCCACAAACAGGGGCTCCCAAGAGACCCAGTACTTC.

The V and J genes are TRBV30 and TRBJ2-2; D call uncertain. Germline CDR1 GTSNPN, CDR2 SVGIG (reference sequence). The CDR3 sequence is 16 residues long. Trimming shortened V by 4 bases and J by 4 bases, and 19 bases separated the two germline ends. As DNA, the CDR3 is TGTGCCTGGACTAAACCGAGGCGGAAATCCACCGGGGAGCTGTTTTTT. Residues: CAWTKPRRKSTGELFF.

V gene TRBV2 combines with J gene TRBJ1-1, with D possibly matching TRBD1 (5 bases). V lost 5 bases and J lost 4, with 17 bases in between. Germline CDR1 SNHLY, CDR2 FYNNEI. The length of the CDR3 is 15 residues. CDR3 sequence: CASSPREGFSTEAFF. Written as DNA, the CDR3 is TGTGCCAGCAGTCCGAGGGAGGGGTTTAGCACTGAAGCTTTCTTT.

A word on this clone: The same CDR3 is also encoded by other DNA sequences in this sample. The chain carries TRBV7-3 and TRBJ1-2, with 8 bases lining up with TRBD1. The CDR3 covers 13 residues. The germline CDR1 and CDR2 sequences are SGHTA and FQGTGA. The junction had 4 bases not matched to a gene; V was cut back by 5 bases and J by 5 bases. The CDR3 protein is CASSPDRGYGYTF. CDR3 nucleotide sequence: TGTGCCAGCAGCCCCGACAGGGGATATGGCTACACCTTC.

This clone showed up just a few times. The conserved phenylalanine or tryptophan normally closing the CDR3 is absent here, so this likely arose from a read error. Because the CDR3's place on the DNA is in doubt, the DNA is left out and the CDR3 is given as listed by TCRdb. The chain carries TRBV5-1 and TRBJ1-1. The CDR3 comprises 14 residues, both ends counted. Per the germline V gene, CDR1 is SGHRS and CDR2 is YFSETQ. CDR3 sequence reads: CASSLDGGLNEALV.

DNA of the CDR3: TGCGCCAGCAGCCTAGCGGGGGCCCGACGCACAGATACGCAGTATTTT. Protein product: CASSLAGARRTDTQYF. The chain is built from TRBV5-1 and TRBJ2-3; 10 positions match TRBD2. V was pared by 4 bases and J by 1 base, with 6 bases of the junction left unmatched. The CDR3 has 16 amino acids. Germline-derived CDR1 and CDR2 are SGHRS and YFSETQ.

J is TRBJ1-2 and V is TRBV28, with D tentatively TRBD1 (5 bases). Germline V gene data show CDR1 as MDHEN and CDR2 as SYDVKM. This CDR3 has 16 residues. The V and J ends lost 2 bases and 1 base respectively, with 14 bases between them. The DNA for the CDR3 is TGTGCCAGCAGTTTAAGGGGAGGGGTCCATAACTATGGCTACACCTTC. Translation: CASSLRGGVHNYGYTF.

This chain uses TRBV5-1 with TRBJ2-1, with TRBD1 as a possible D gene (5 bases). The germline V gene encodes CDR1 SGHRS and CDR2 YFSETQ. The germline V and J ends were trimmed by 5 bases and 5 bases, with 17 bases remaining between them. The CDR3 covers 15 residues. The CDR3 spells CASSTTGPSNNEQFF. CDR3 bases: TGCGCCAGCAGTACCACAGGACCCTCAAACAATGAGCAGTTCTTC.